Listed here are 11 T cell receptor beta chains from one sample, sequenced in a study of OX40 agonist ivuxolimab in advanced cancers. Assay: immunoSEQ multiplex PCR; the TCRdb copy retains only in-frame clones and omits some. The table has more than 50,000 clones, approximately 81% seen once; the top ten hold just under 4%. The source material was CD4+ or CD8+ T cells sorted from blood, sampled in a trial of the OX40 agonist ivuxolimab. The receptors here all came from an adult with an advanced solid tumor such as melanoma, head and neck, liver or kidney cancer.

V is TRBV10-3 and J is TRBJ2-7; D remains unclear. The CDR3 extends over 12 amino acids. Trimming left V 2 bases short and J 4 bases short, with 6 bases between. Germline CDR1 reads ENHRY; CDR2 reads SYGVKD. As DNA, the CDR3 is TGTGCCATCAGTGAGATCGGATACGAGCAGTACTTC. It specifies CAISEIGYEQYF.

The chain links TRBV5-1 to TRBJ1-4, with TRBD1 matching over 8 bases. The CDR3 is made up of 16 amino acids. V shed 4 bases, J shed 4 bases, and the junction held 9 bases outside the gene matches. Germline V lookup: CDR1 SGHRS, CDR2 YFSETQ. The CDR3 loop reads CASSRDRGGGNEKLFF. CDR3 nucleotide sequence: TGCGCCAGCAGCCGAGACAGGGGAGGTGGTAATGAAAAACTGTTTTTT.

The chain is built from TRBV9 and TRBJ2-5; 9 bases agree with TRBD2. V shed 0 bases, J shed 1 base, and the junction held 7 bases outside the gene matches. The CDR3 is made up of 17 amino acids. Germline-derived CDR1 and CDR2 are SGDLS and YYNGEE. The CDR3 protein is CASSVGGLAGLQETQYF. CDR3 nucleotide sequence: TGTGCCAGCAGCGTAGGTGGGCTAGCGGGGCTCCAAGAGACCCAGTACTTC.

The sample holds one count of this clone. The chain combines TRBV10-3 with TRBJ2-5, with D perhaps being TRBD1 or TRBD2 (7 bases each). Germline CDR1 is ENHRY and CDR2 is SYGVKD. This CDR3 is 13 amino acids long. Trimming cost V 7 bases and J 5 bases, with 14 bases left between them. CDR3 region: CAIKGAGGETQYF. The DNA of the CDR3 is TGTGCCATCAAGGGGGCCGGGGGGGAGACCCAGTACTTC.

This chain uses TRBV27 with TRBJ2-7; D remains ambiguous. Trimming shortened V by 4 bases and J by 2 bases, and 9 bases separated the two germline ends. In germline, CDR1 is MNHEY, CDR2 SMNVEV (reference sequence). The CDR3 is 13 amino acids. CDR3 sequence (DNA): TGTGCCAGCAGTTATGGGGTAACCTACGAGCAGTACTTC. As protein: CASSYGVTYEQYF.

The V and J genes are TRBV2 and TRBJ2-6; D tentatively reads TRBD1 or TRBD2 (6 bases each). CDR1 is SNHLY and CDR2 is FYNNEI in the germline V gene. This CDR3 has 17 residues. Trimming removed 0 bases at V and 2 bases at J, with 11 bases between. The CDR3 bases are TGTGCCAGCAGTGAAGCTTTGGGGGGCGCTGGGGCCAACGTCCTGACTTTC. This sequence encodes CASSEALGGAGANVLTF. Using reference TRBV2 and TRBJ2-6 for the parts outside the CDR3, the full variable domain is EPEVTQTPSHQVTQMGQEVILRCVPISNHLYFYWYRQILGQKVEFLVSFYNNEISEKSEIFDDQFSVERPDGSNFTLKIRSTKLEDSAMYFCASSEALGGAGANVLTFGAGSRLTVL.

This clone was observed once. The rearrangement joins TRBV5-1 to TRBJ2-7; tentatively, D is TRBD2 (6 bases). V gave up 4 bases and J gave up 6 bases, with 11 bases separating them. The CDR3 loop spans 12 amino acids. Per germline, CDR1 SGHRS and CDR2 YFSETQ. CDR3 sequence: CASSGWGGEQYF. The CDR3 nucleotides are TGCGCCAGCAGCGGGTGGGGAGGCGAGCAGTACTTC.

The V and J genes are TRBV6-6 and TRBJ2-7; D could derive from TRBD1 or TRBD2 (5 bases each). The CDR3 loop spans 13 amino acids. Germline V gene sequence: CDR1 MNHNY, CDR2 SVGAGI (reference sequence). Trimming cost V 6 bases and J 5 bases, with 14 bases left between them. The CDR3 sequence is CASRALGVHEQYF. The CDR3 DNA reads as TGTGCCAGCAGAGCACTGGGGGTCCACGAGCAGTACTTC.

J is TRBJ2-7 and V is TRBV6-6, with D possibly being TRBD2 (5 bases). CDR1 is MNHNY, CDR2 SVGAGI, per germline (reference sequence). Trimming shortened V by 5 bases and J by 6 bases, and 11 bases separated the two germline ends. There are 12 residues in the CDR3. CDR3 residues: CASSRDAAEQYF. In DNA, the CDR3 is TGTGCCAGCAGTCGGGATGCGGCCGAGCAGTACTTC.

This chain links TRBV6-5 with TRBJ1-2; a possible D gene is TRBD1 (6 bases). In germline, CDR1 is MNHEY, CDR2 SVGAGI. This CDR3 is 15 amino acids long. Trimming removed 0 bases from V and 4 bases from J, with 12 bases in between. CDR3 bases: TGTGCCAGCAGTTACTCGTATCGAGGGGGCTATGGCTACACCTTC. Translation gives CASSYSYRGGYGYTF.

This clone was seen a handful of times. The CDR3 DNA reads as TGTGCCAGCAGCCGCCCGGGATACGAGCAGTACTTC. Translation: CASSRPGYEQYF. The chain joins TRBV7-6 to TRBJ2-7, with a possible D match to TRBD2 (5 bases). This CDR3 region has 12 residues. The V end was cut by 5 bases, the J end by 4 bases, with 9 bases between. Germline V lookup: CDR1 SGHVS, CDR2 FNYEAQ.